This entry features one T cell receptor beta chain sequence. The source of the sample is a study of shared clonotypes between healthy human individuals. With 6 bases clipped from V and 4 bases from J, the junction kept 4 bases outside the gene matches. The germline CDR1 and CDR2 sequences are MNHEY and SMNVEV (reference sequence). The CDR3 is 14 residues long. Naive CD8 populations comprised CD45RO-negative cells positively selected for CCR7, excluding terminally differentiated effector memory CD45RA+ cells. Data came from immunoSEQ multiplex PCR; TCRdb stores just in-frame clones and leaves some out. The sample yields hundreds of thousands of clones, about 97% seen once.

The sequence was collected from a man aged 25 to 45 in good health. The chain joins TRBV27 to TRBJ2-2, with TRBD2 identical over 8 bases. The sample was naive CD8+ T cells sorted from blood. CDR3 nucleotides: TGTGCCAGCAGAGGTCTAGCGGGCACCGGGGAGCTGTTTTTT. Translation gives CASRGLAGTGELFF.